This T cell receptor (beta chain) was sequenced during a study of blood T cells in healthy people across ages. It was with a sample-barcoded 5' primer and a J-beta primer mix that a second PCR of about 6 to 12 cycles was run. TCRdb called the 5' RACE reads again in MiXCR, with one record for every CDR3 protein. Of 760,000 or so distinct CDR3 sequences detected, 20% to 25% appear once; the ten largest clones hold 9.4%. This clonotype was seen more than once but under ten times. Trimming stripped 8 bases from V and 4 bases from J, with 13 bases between. Germline CDR1 and CDR2: SGHAT and FQNNGV. The CDR3 consists of 13 residues. These data were also filed under a second study, of T cells of mothers and their children.

This TCR was sampled from a boy aged 5-17 years in good health. The sequencing sample was made of blood. V gene TRBV11-2 combines with J gene TRBJ2-3; D is possibly TRBD1 or TRBD2 (5 bases each). This CDR3 reads CASGTFVPDTQYF. The CDR3 region has the DNA TGTGCCAGCGGGACCTTCGTCCCAGATACGCAGTATTTT.